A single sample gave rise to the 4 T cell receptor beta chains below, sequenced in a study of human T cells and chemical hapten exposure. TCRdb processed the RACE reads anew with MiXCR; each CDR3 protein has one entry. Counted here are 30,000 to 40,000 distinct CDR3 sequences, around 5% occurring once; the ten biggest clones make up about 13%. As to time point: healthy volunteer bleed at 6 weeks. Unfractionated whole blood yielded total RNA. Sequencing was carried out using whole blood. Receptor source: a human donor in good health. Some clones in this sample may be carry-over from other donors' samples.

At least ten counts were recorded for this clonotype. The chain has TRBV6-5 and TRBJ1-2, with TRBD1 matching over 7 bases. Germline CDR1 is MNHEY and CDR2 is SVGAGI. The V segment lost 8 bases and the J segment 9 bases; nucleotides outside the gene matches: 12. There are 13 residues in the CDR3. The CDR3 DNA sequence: TGTGCCAGCCTGGAGGCCAGGGACAGCCGCTACACCTTC. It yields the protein CASLEARDSRYTF.

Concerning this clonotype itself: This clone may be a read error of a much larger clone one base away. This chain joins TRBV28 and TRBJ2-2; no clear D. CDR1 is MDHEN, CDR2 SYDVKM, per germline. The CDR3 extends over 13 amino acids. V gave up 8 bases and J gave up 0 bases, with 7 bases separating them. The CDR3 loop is CASEDANTGELFF. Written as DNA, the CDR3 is TGTGCCAGCGAGGATGCGAACACCGGGGAGCTGTTTTTT.

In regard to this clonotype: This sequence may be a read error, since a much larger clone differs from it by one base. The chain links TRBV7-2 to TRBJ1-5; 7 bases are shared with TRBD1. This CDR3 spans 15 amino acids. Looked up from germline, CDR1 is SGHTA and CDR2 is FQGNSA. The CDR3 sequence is CACSAWTGGNQPQHF. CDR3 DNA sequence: TGTGCCTGCAGCGCCTGGACAGGCGGCAATCAGCCCCAGCATTTT.

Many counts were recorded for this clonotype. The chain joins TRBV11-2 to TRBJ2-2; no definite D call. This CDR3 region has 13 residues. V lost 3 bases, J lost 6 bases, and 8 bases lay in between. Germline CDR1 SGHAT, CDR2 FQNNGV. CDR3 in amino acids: CASSFLRSGELFF. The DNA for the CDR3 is TGTGCCAGCAGCTTTCTGAGGTCCGGGGAGCTGTTTTTT.